The entry that follows covers one TCR beta chain sequence. Its recognized antigen is unknown. There are no base qualities to consult, and no much larger clone falls within one base. The sample belongs to a study of T cell changes during pregnancy in multiple sclerosis (dated by TCRdb to about 2019). Regarding the complete study: Changes in the T cell repertoire over the course of pregnancy were examined in this study in women with multiple sclerosis.

The library was made by the immunoSEQ multiplex PCR assay. The immuneACCESS repertoire file appears here via TCRdb, limited to in-frame rearrangements. These files lack a portion of the clones; in checked studies, under half of the deficit traces to unresolved V genes, and the cause of the others is not known. The sample profile shows about 72,000 clones; 75% to 95% of them were found once. Clones ranked in the top ten supply under 0.9% of the sample. CDR1 and CDR2, per the germline V gene, are SGHDT and YYEEEE. Taken from cysteine to phenylalanine, the CDR3 has 15 residues. Only CDR3 DNA is held: 45 bases, read in frame from base 1. V trim: 2 bases; J trim: 3 bases; unmatched bases: 4.

The V gene is TRBV5-6 and the J gene is TRBJ2-7, with 11 bases matching TRBD2. This specimen was peripheral blood, taken in the third trimester of pregnancy. This clonotype originated in a female donor in good health, enrolled as a control in a pregnancy study. Here is the DNA: TGTGCCAGCAGCTTCGGACTAGCGGGTGGCTACGAGCAGTACTTC. Translated, this is CASSFGLAGGYEQYF.